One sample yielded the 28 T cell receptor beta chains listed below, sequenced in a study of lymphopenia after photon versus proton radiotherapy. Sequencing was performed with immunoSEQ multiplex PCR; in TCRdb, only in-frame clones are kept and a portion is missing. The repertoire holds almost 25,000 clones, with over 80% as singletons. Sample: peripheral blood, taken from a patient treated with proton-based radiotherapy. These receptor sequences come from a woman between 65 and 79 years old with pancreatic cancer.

CDR3 protein: CSVAANYGYTF. In DNA form, the CDR3 reads TGCAGCGTTGCTGCAAACTATGGCTACACCTTC. J is TRBJ1-2 and V is TRBV29-1, with D unclear. Trimming removed 4 bases at V and 2 bases at J, with 5 bases between. The CDR3 is 11 amino acids. Per germline, CDR1 SQVTM and CDR2 ANQGSEA.

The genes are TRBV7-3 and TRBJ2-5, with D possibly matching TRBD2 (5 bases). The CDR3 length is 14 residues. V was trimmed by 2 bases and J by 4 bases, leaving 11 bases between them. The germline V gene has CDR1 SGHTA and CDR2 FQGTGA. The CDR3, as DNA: TGTGCCAGCAGCTTAGGTGGGAGAGGAGAGACCCAGTACTTC. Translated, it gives CASSLGGRGETQYF. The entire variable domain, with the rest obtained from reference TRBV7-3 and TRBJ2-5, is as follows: GAGVSQTPSNKVTEKGKYVELRCDPISGHTALYWYRQSLGQGPEFLIYFQGTGAADDSGLPNDRFFAVRPEGSVSTLKIQRTERGDSAVYLCASSLGGRGETQYFGPGTRLLVL.

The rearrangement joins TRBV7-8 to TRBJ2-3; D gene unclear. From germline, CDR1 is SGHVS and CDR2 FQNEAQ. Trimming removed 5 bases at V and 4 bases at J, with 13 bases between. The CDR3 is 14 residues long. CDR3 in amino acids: CASSNWQVSDTQYF. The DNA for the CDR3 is TGTGCCAGCAGCAACTGGCAGGTCTCAGATACGCAGTATTTT.

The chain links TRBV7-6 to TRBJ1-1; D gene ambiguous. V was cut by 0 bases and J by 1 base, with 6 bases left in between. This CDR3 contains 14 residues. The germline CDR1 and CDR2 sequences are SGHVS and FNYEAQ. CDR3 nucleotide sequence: TGTGCCAGCAGCTTAGCGCCCACGAACACTGAAGCTTTCTTT. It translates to CASSLAPTNTEAFF.

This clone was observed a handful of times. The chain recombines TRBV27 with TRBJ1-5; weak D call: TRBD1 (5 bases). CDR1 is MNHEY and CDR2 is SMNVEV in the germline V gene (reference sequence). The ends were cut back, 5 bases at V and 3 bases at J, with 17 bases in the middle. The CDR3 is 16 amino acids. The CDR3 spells CASSPRGGRNNQPQHF. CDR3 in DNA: TGTGCCAGCAGTCCCCGCGGGGGGAGAAACAATCAGCCCCAGCATTTT.

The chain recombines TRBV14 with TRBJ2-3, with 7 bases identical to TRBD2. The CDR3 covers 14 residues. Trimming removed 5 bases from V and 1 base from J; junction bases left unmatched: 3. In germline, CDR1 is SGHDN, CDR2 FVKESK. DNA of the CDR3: TGTGCCAGCAGCAGGGACTACCGCACAGATACGCAGTATTTT. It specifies CASSRDYRTDTQYF.

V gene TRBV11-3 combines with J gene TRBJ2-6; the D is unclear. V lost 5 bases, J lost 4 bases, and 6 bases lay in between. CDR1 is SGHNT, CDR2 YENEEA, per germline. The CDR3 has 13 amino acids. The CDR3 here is CASSPTGANVLTF. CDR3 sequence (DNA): TGTGCCAGCAGCCCCACGGGGGCCAACGTCCTGACTTTC. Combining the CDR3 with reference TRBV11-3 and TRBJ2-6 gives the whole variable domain EAGVVQSPRYKIIEKKQPVAFWCNPISGHNTLYWYLQNLGQGPELLIRYENEEAVDDSQLPKDRFSAERLKGVDSTLKIQPAELGDSAVYLCASSPTGANVLTFGAGSRLTVL.

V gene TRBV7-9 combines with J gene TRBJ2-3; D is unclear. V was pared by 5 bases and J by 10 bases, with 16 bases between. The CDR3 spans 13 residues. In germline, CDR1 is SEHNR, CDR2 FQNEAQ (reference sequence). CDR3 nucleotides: TGTGCCAGCAGCCCCCCCCAGAGATGGGCGCAGTATTTT. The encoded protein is CASSPPQRWAQYF.

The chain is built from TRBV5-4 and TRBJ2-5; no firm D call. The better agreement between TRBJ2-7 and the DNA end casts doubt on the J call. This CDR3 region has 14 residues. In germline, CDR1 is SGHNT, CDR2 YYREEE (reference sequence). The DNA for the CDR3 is TGTGCCAGCAGCCCCGCCGGCGGTACCTACGAGCAGTACTTC. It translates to CASSPAGGTYEQYF.

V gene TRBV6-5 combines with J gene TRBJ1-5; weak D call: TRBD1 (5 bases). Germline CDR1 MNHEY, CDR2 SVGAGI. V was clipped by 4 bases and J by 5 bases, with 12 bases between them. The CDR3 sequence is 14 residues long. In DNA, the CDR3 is TGTGCCAGCAGTTGGGGCCTACCTGATCAGCCCCAGCATTTT. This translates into CASSWGLPDQPQHF.

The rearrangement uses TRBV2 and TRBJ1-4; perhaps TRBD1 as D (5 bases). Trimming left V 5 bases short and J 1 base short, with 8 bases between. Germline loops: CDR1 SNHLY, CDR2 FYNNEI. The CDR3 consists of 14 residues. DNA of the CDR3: TGTGCCAGCAGTCCGACAGTAACTAATGAAAAACTGTTTTTT. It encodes CASSPTVTNEKLFF.

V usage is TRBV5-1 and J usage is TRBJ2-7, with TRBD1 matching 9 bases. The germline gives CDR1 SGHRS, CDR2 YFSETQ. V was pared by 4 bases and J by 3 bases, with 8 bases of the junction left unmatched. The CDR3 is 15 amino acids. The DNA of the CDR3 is TGCGCCAGCAGCCGCCCGGGACAGGGAGTCTACGAGCAGTACTTC. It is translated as CASSRPGQGVYEQYF.

The CDR3, as DNA: TGCGCCAGCAGCCAAGACAAGGAGGACTATAGCAATCAGCCCCAGCATTTT. It is translated as CASSQDKEDYSNQPQHF. This chain uses TRBV4-1 with TRBJ1-5; D gene uncertain. The germline V gene has CDR1 MGHRA and CDR2 YSYEKL. The V end lost 0 bases, the J end lost 0 bases, and 12 bases lay between the germline ends. The CDR3 is 17 residues long.

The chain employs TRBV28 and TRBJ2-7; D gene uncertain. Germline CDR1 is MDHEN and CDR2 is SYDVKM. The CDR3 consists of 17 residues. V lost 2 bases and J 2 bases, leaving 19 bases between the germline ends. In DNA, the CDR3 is TGTGCCAGCAGTTTAAATGACTTGGGCAGCCGGACCTACGAGCAGTACTTC. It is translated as CASSLNDLGSRTYEQYF.

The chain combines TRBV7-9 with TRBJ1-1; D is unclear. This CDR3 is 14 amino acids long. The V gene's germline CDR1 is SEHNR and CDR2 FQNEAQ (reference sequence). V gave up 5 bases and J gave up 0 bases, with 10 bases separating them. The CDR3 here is CASSREPMNTEAFF. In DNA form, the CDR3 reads TGTGCCAGCAGCAGGGAGCCTATGAACACTGAAGCTTTCTTT.

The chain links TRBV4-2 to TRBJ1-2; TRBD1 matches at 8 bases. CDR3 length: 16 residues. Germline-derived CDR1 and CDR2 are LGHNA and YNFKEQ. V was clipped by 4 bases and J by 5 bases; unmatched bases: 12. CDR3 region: CASSRTTSGDRYGYTF. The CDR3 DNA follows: TGTGCCAGCAGCCGTACGACATCCGGGGACAGGTATGGCTACACCTTC.

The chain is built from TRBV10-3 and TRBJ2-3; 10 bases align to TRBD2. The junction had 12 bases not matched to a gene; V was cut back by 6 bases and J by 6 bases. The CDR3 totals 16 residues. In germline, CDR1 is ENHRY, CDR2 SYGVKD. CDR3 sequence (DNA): TGTGCCATCAGCCCTACATCTAGCGGGAGCGGGGATACGCAGTATTTT. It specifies CAISPTSSGSGDTQYF.

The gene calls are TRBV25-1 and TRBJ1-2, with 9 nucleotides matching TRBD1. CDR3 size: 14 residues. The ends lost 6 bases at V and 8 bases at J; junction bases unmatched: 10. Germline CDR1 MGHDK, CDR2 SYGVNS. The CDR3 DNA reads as TGTGCCAGCAGGCAAACCGGGACAGGGCCCGGCTACACCTTC. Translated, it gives CASRQTGTGPGYTF.

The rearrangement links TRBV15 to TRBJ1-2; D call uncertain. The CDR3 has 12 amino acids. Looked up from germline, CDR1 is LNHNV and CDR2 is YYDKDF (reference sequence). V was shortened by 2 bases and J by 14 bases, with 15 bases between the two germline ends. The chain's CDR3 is CATSRPRTRITF. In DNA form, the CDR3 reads TGTGCCACCAGCAGACCACGGACCAGAATAACCTTC. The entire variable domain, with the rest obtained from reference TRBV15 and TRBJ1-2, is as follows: DAMVIQNPRYQVTQFGKPVTLSCSQTLNHNVMYWYQQKSSQAPKLLFHYYDKDFNNEADTPDNFQSRRPNTSFCFLDIRSPGLGDTAMYLCATSRPRTRITFGSGTRLTVV.

In DNA form, the CDR3 reads TGTGCCAGAAGCTTCCTGTCAGGCAGAAACTATGGCTACACCTTC. It is translated as CARSFLSGRNYGYTF. The chain has TRBV5-3 and TRBJ1-2; D uncertain. TRBV5-3 counts as an open reading frame of uncertain function. This CDR3 is built from 15 residues. Deletions cut 2 bases from V and 2 bases from J, with 13 bases between.

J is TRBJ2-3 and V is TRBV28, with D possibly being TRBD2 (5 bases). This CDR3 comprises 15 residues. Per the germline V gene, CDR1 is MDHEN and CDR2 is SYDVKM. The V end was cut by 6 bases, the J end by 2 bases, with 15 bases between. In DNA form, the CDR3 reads TGTGCCAGCAGCCCCAGCGGAGAGATCACAGATACGCAGTATTTT. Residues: CASSPSGEITDTQYF.

CDR3 nucleotides: TGTGCCAGCAGCTTATTGGGAATGAGCGAGCAGTACTTC. Translating gives CASSLLGMSEQYF. This sequence joins TRBV7-2 and TRBJ2-7; D remains unclear. In germline, CDR1 is SGHTA, CDR2 FQGNSA. This CDR3 region has 13 residues. Trimming stripped 2 bases from V and 6 bases from J, with 11 bases between.

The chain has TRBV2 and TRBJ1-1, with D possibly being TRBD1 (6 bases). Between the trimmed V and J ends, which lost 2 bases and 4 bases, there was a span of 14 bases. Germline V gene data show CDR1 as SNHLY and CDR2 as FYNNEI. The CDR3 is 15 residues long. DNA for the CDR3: TGTGCCAGCAGTGAATCTACAGGGTCGGGCACTGAAGCTTTCTTT. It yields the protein CASSESTGSGTEAFF.

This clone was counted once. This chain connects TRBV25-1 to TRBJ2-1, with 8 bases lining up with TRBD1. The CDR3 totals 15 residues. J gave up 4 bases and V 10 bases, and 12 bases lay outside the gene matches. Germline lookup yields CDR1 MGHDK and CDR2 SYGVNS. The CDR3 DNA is TGTGCCAACCTAGGGGCAGGGGGCTCGTACAATGAGCAGTTCTTC. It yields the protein CANLGAGGSYNEQFF.

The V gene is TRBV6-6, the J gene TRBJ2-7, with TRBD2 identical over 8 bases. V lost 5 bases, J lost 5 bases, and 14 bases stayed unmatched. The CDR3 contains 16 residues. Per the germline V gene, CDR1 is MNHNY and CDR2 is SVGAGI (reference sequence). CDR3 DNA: TGTGCCAGCAGTCACGCGGTGGGACTAGTAATCCACGAGCAGTACTTC. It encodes CASSHAVGLVIHEQYF.

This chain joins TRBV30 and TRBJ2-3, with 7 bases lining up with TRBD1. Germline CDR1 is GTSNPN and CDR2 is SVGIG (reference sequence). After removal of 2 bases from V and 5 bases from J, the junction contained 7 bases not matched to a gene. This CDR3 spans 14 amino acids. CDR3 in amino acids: CAWSIGQGVDTQYF. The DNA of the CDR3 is TGTGCCTGGAGTATCGGTCAGGGGGTAGATACGCAGTATTTT.

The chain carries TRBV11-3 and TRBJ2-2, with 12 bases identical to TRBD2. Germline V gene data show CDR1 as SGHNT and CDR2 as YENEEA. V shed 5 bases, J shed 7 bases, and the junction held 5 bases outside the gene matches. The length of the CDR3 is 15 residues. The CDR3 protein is CASSRLAGDSGELFF. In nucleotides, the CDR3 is TGTGCCAGCAGCCGACTAGCGGGAGACAGCGGGGAGCTGTTTTTT.

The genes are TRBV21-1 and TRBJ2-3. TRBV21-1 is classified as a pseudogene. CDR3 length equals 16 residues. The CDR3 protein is CASSKVGVENTDTQYF. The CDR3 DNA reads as TGTGCCAGCAGCAAAGTGGGGGTTGAAAACACAGATACGCAGTATTTT.